This T cell receptor (beta chain) was sequenced during a study of CD8+ T cells in alopecia areata. V gave up 0 bases and J gave up 6 bases, with 24 bases separating them. The CDR3 is made up of 18 amino acids. Germline assignment: CDR1 LGHNA and CDR2 YSLEER. RNA, once extracted, was reverse transcribed into cDNA for use as the sequencing template. Assay: immunoSEQ multiplex PCR; the TCRdb copy retains only in-frame clones and omits some. The sample comprises around 19,000 clones, roughly 62% of which are singletons, and less than 5.5% rests with the top ten. CD4+ cells underwent sorting into CD25+CD127- cells for several patients.

Material: CD4+ Tregs sorted from blood. This sequence was found in a human donor with alopecia areata. The chain uses TRBV4-3 and TRBJ2-7; the D gene could be TRBD1 or TRBD2 (6 bases each). This CDR3 reads CASSQDGGAGRVVSEQYF. The CDR3 DNA reads as TGCGCCAGCAGCCAAGATGGGGGCGCCGGGAGAGTCGTTTCCGAGCAGTACTTC.